Listed below are T cell receptor beta chains from one sample, sequenced in a study of cytomegalovirus exposure and HLA in healthy donors. TCRdb's copy holds only in-frame clones and misses some; the assay was immunoSEQ multiplex PCR. The repertoire has roughly 150,000 clones, 75% to 85% of them found once; the top ten carry roughly 5.6%. The sequencing input was PBMCs. The receptors here all came from a woman aged 35 to 49 in good health and CMV-seropositive. Each CDR3 is given with its conserved first and last residue. D genes are given only for firm matches. Clone size is not always given. Where it is, it says once, few, many or a class for expanded clones.

abundance,j_gene,d_gene,v_gene,CDR3aa,CDR3nt
.,TRBJ2-7,.,TRBV6-1,CASSAPRVYEQYF,TGTGCCAGCAGTGCTCCCCGCGTCTACGAGCAGTACTTC
.,TRBJ2-3,.,TRBV5-1,CASSDRQTDTQYF,TGCGCCAGCAGTGACAGACAGACAGATACGCAGTATTTT
.,TRBJ2-5,.,TRBV29-1,CSVRRRETQYF,TGCAGCGTTAGAAGGCGGGAGACCCAGTACTTC
.,TRBJ2-7,TRBD2,TRBV5-4,CASSEGTRKEQYF,TGTGCCAGCAGCGAAGGGACTAGGAAAGAGCAGTACTTC
.,TRBJ2-5,TRBD1,TRBV29-1,CSVGGQGQTQYF,TGCAGCGTCGGTGGACAGGGGCAGACCCAGTACTTC
.,TRBJ1-5,.,TRBV6-1,CASSEWTDNQPQHF,TGTGCCAGCAGTGAATGGACAGACAATCAGCCCCAGCATTTT
.,TRBJ2-1,.,TRBV5-1,CASSLAPDSRYNEQFF,TGCGCCAGCAGCTTGGCCCCGGACTCACGCTACAATGAGCAGTTCTTC
once,TRBJ2-3,.,TRBV5-4,CASSIPGADTQYF,TGTGCCAGCAGCATACCCGGGGCAGATACGCAGTATTTT
.,TRBJ2-1,.,TRBV5-4,CASSAGGGGYNEQFF,TGTGCCAGCAGCGCTGGGGGAGGGGGTTACAATGAGCAGTTCTTC
once,TRBJ2-1,.,TRBV7-6,CASSFGGSNNEQFF,TGTGCCAGCAGCTTCGGCGGATCTAACAATGAGCAGTTCTTC
.,TRBJ1-2,TRBD1,TRBV9,CASSVDGTVSTNYGYTF,TGTGCCAGCAGCGTAGATGGGACAGTTTCAACTAACTATGGCTACACCTTC
once,TRBJ2-3,.,TRBV29-1,CSVLQSDTQYF,TGCAGCGTTTTACAGTCAGATACGCAGTATTTT
.,TRBJ2-3,.,TRBV27,CASSYQRWAGVTDTQYF,TGTGCCAGCAGTTACCAGAGGTGGGCAGGGGTCACAGATACGCAGTATTTT
.,TRBJ1-2,.,TRBV5-1,CASSLDYRDYGYTF,TGCGCCAGCAGCTTGGATTACAGGGACTATGGCTACACCTTC
.,TRBJ1-1,.,TRBV29-1,CSVRNSLPNTEAFF,TGCAGCGTAAGGAACAGCCTTCCGAACACTGAAGCTTTCTTT
.,TRBJ1-1,TRBD1,TRBV18,CASSPPTGWDTEAFF,TGTGCCAGCTCACCCCCGACAGGGTGGGACACTGAAGCTTTCTTT
.,TRBJ2-2,TRBD2,TRBV7-9,CSSSLGSGSPNTGELFF,TGTTCCAGCAGCTTAGGTAGCGGGAGCCCGAACACCGGGGAGCTGTTTTTT
.,TRBJ2-3,TRBD2,TRBV27,CASSKSGRPDTQYF,TGTGCCAGCAGCAAAAGCGGGAGACCAGATACGCAGTATTTT
.,TRBJ2-7,TRBD1,TRBV19,CASCEGQGDEQYF,TGTGCCAGTTGTGAGGGACAGGGCGACGAGCAGTACTTC
.,TRBJ2-1,TRBD1,TRBV6-5,CASSYGQGAPDEQFF,TGTGCCAGCAGTTACGGACAGGGGGCGCCCGATGAGCAGTTCTTC
.,TRBJ2-5,.,TRBV10-3,CAISDKRAAGYEETQYF,TGTGCCATCAGTGATAAGAGGGCGGCGGGGTACGAAGAGACCCAGTACTTC
.,TRBJ2-2,TRBD1,TRBV9,CASSSYRTGISTGELFF,TGTGCCAGCAGCTCTTATCGGACAGGAATAAGTACCGGGGAGCTGTTTTTT
.,TRBJ2-5,TRBD1,TRBV5-5,CASSSWDRGFHETQYF,TGTGCCAGCAGCTCTTGGGACAGGGGGTTTCACGAGACCCAGTACTTC
.,TRBJ2-5,.,TRBV5-1,CASSWEGGETQYF,TGCGCCAGCAGCTGGGAGGGGGGAGAGACCCAGTACTTC
.,TRBJ2-3,.,TRBV6-1,CASSELGGYTDTQYF,TGTGCCAGCAGTGAACTTGGGGGGTACACAGATACGCAGTATTTT
.,TRBJ2-1,.,TRBV15,CATSRDAGVRGNEQFF,TGTGCCACCAGCAGAGACGCGGGAGTAAGGGGGAATGAGCAGTTCTTC
.,TRBJ2-7,.,TRBV6-5,CASRATSSAQYF,TGTGCCAGCAGAGCCACTAGTTCGGCGCAGTACTTC
.,TRBJ2-7,.,TRBV5-7,CASSLGLHRDNSYEQYF,TGTGCCAGCAGTCTCGGGCTGCACCGGGACAACTCCTACGAGCAGTACTTC
.,TRBJ2-7,.,TRBV6-5,CASSRDSYEQYF,TGTGCCAGCAGTAGAGACAGCTACGAGCAGTACTTC
.,TRBJ2-1,.,TRBV11-1,CASSSDTEQFF,TGTGCCAGCAGCTCCGACACTGAGCAGTTCTTC
.,TRBJ2-7,.,TRBV30,CAWSAQGHEQYF,TGTGCCTGGAGTGCGCAGGGGCACGAGCAGTACTTC
once,TRBJ2-3,TRBD2,TRBV6-5,CASSPGTSGTDTQYF,TGTGCCAGCAGTCCCGGGACTAGCGGCACAGATACGCAGTATTTT
.,TRBJ2-2,TRBD1,TRBV18,CASSPGQGGTGELFF,TGTGCCAGCTCACCGGGACAGGGAGGCACCGGGGAGCTGTTTTTT
.,TRBJ2-5,TRBD1,TRBV5-1,CASSLAGQGPETQYF,TGCGCCAGCAGCTTGGCGGGACAGGGTCCCGAGACCCAGTACTTC
.,TRBJ2-6,TRBD1,TRBV29-1,CSVAFVPGQGSSGANVLTF,TGCAGCGTGGCATTCGTCCCGGGACAGGGCAGCTCTGGGGCCAACGTCCTGACTTTC
.,TRBJ1-1,.,TRBV6-5,CASSPRRDYLTEAFF,TGTGCCAGCAGTCCCCGACGGGACTACCTCACTGAAGCTTTCTTT
.,TRBJ1-2,.,TRBV7-6,CASSPVAGRPNYGYTF,TGTGCCAGCAGCCCCGTGGCAGGCCGCCCTAACTATGGCTACACCTTC
.,TRBJ1-2,TRBD1,TRBV28,CASSLTGENYGYTF,TGTGCCAGCAGTTTGACAGGGGAAAACTATGGCTACACCTTC
.,TRBJ1-2,TRBD1,TRBV2,CASSEEATGSPF,TGTGCCAGCAGTGAGGAGGCGACAGGGTCGCCCTTC
.,TRBJ2-7,TRBD2,TRBV11-3,CASSLLASGEQYF,TGTGCCAGCAGCTTATTGGCTAGCGGGGAGCAGTACTTC